The 28 T cell receptor beta chains reported below all come from one sample, sequenced in a study of T cell repertoires in cytomegalovirus infection. Their specific antigens are unknown. TCRdb itself ran the reads through MiXCR, one entry per CDR3 protein. Among tens of thousands of distinct CDR3 sequences listed, 20% were seen once. Input material: PBMCs, sequenced either directly or after in vitro stimulation (not recorded which). These receptor sequences come from a human donor in good health (CMV status not recorded). Some clones in this sample may be carry-over from other donors' samples.

This clonotype appeared a few times. The chain is built from TRBV10-2 and TRBJ2-1; 9 nucleotides line up with TRBD2. Germline V gene sequence: CDR1 WSHSY, CDR2 SAAADI. The CDR3 spans 18 residues. J was trimmed by 8 bases and V by 3 bases; bases with no gene match: 17. In DNA, the CDR3 is TGCGCCAGCAGTGATTTTGGCGGATTAGCGGGAGTTGGGTATGAGCAGTTCTTC. It is translated as CASSDFGGLAGVGYEQFF.

This clonotype was counted many times. The genes are TRBV28 and TRBJ1-6, with 10 positions matching TRBD1. The CDR3 loop spans 16 amino acids. Germline CDR1 MDHEN, CDR2 SYDVKM. Trimming took 3 bases from V and 4 from J; bases not matched to a gene: 3. The chain's CDR3 is CASSFGDRGYNSPLHF. The CDR3 DNA sequence: TGTGCCAGCAGTTTTGGGGACAGGGGATATAATTCACCCCTCCACTTT.

This clonotype was detected a few times. V gene TRBV4-3 combines with J gene TRBJ2-1; 7 nucleotides line up with TRBD2. Germline lookup yields CDR1 LGHNA and CDR2 YSLEER. CDR3 length: 19 amino acids. J lost 6 bases, V lost 0 bases, and 17 bases had no gene match. The CDR3 DNA is TGCGCCAGCAGCCAAGATCTGGGTGGGTTTGGACTAGTTGGCAATGAGCAGTTCTTC. It encodes CASSQDLGGFGLVGNEQFF.

The CDR3 nucleotides read TGCGCCAGCAGCCAACTAGCGGGAGACAATGAGCAGTTCTTC. Translating gives CASSQLAGDNEQFF. V gene TRBV4-3 combines with J gene TRBJ2-1; 10 nucleotides agree with TRBD2. V dropped 2 bases and J dropped 5; count of bases not matched to a gene: 0. Germline V CDR1 and CDR2: LGHNA, YSLEER. This CDR3 comprises 14 residues.

This clonotype was seen at least ten times. This chain links TRBV15 with TRBJ1-1; unclear D gene. This CDR3 has 15 amino acids. V dropped 0 bases and J dropped 3 bases, with 11 bases sitting between them. Germline lookup yields CDR1 LNHNV and CDR2 YYDKDF (reference sequence). CDR3 loop: CATSRDSEGYTEAFF. The CDR3 coding sequence is TGTGCCACCAGCAGAGATAGTGAGGGATACACTGAAGCTTTCTTT.

This clonotype was seen a few times. The chain combines TRBV19 with TRBJ2-6; tentative D call: TRBD2 (5 bases). V shed 5 bases and J shed 0 bases, with 5 bases lying between them. Germline loops: CDR1 LNHDA, CDR2 SQIVND (reference sequence). The CDR3 extends over 14 amino acids. CDR3 sequence (DNA): TGTGCCAGTAGTCGGGGCTCTGGGGCCAACGTCCTGACTTTC. Translating gives CASSRGSGANVLTF.

This chain links TRBV6-2 or TRBV6-3 with TRBJ2-3; D call uncertain. V lost 3 bases to trimming and J lost 1 base, with 11 bases between them. CDR3 size: 15 residues. Germline CDR1 MNHEY, CDR2 SVGEGT. The CDR3 DNA reads TGTGCCAGCAGTTATCTACGACTTCGCACAGATACGCAGTATTTT. This codes for CASSYLRLRTDTQYF.

This clonotype was detected only a few times. This chain connects TRBV29-1 to TRBJ2-7; TRBD1 might be the D (5 bases). Germline V CDR1 and CDR2: SQVTM, ANQGSEA. V gave up 5 bases and J gave up 1 base, with 9 bases separating them. The CDR3 contains 12 residues. This chain's CDR3 is CSVRTSSYEQYF. The CDR3 bases are TGCAGCGTTCGGACATCGTCCTACGAGCAGTACTTC.

This clonotype was recorded a few times. This chain connects TRBV6-6 to TRBJ2-7; 8 bases align to TRBD2. Trimming cost V 4 bases and J 2 bases; bases outside gene matches: 4. The CDR3 spans 14 residues. Germline V gene data show CDR1 as MNHNY and CDR2 as SVGAGI (reference sequence). The CDR3 DNA follows: TGTGCCAGCAGTTCGGGAGGGAGGACCTACGAGCAGTACTTC. Amino acid sequence: CASSSGGRTYEQYF.

This clonotype was seen many times. This chain joins TRBV7-9 and TRBJ2-3; D uncertain. This CDR3 is 13 amino acids long. V was shortened by 1 base and J by 2 bases, with 4 bases between the two germline ends. Germline values: CDR1 SEHNR, CDR2 FQNEAQ (reference sequence). The CDR3 here is CASSLDSTDTQYF. CDR3 nucleotides: TGTGCCAGCAGCTTAGATTCCACAGATACGCAGTATTTT.

This chain uses TRBV5-6 with TRBJ2-1; possibly TRBD1 for D (6 bases). V lost 2 bases to trimming and J lost 4 bases, with 10 bases between them. CDR1 is SGHDT, CDR2 YYEEEE, per germline. CDR3 length: 14 amino acids. This CDR3 reads CASSLTGPYNEQFF. The CDR3 DNA reads TGTGCCAGCAGCTTAACAGGGCCTTACAATGAGCAGTTCTTC.

This clonotype was detected a few times. The chain combines TRBV6-6 with TRBJ2-3; the match to TRBD2 covers 9 bases. The length of the CDR3 is 16 residues. Trimming took 2 bases from V and 1 from J; bases not matched to a gene: 4. Germline V gene lookup returns CDR1 MNHNY and CDR2 SVGAGI (reference sequence). The CDR3 loop reads CASSYAASGGTDTQYF. The CDR3 nucleotides read TGTGCCAGCAGTTACGCTGCTAGCGGGGGCACAGATACGCAGTATTTT.

In its sample, this clonotype was seen many times. The chain is built from TRBV5-4 and TRBJ2-1; the match to TRBD2 covers 12 bases. Germline V gives CDR1 SGHNT, CDR2 YYREEE (reference sequence). The CDR3 has 16 residues. After removal of 7 bases from V and 3 bases from J, the junction contained 8 bases not matched to a gene. The CDR3 reads CASRPTSGGDYNEQFF. The DNA of the CDR3 is TGTGCCAGCCGCCCGACTAGCGGGGGAGACTACAATGAGCAGTTCTTC.

This clonotype was picked up many times. The genes are TRBV10-3 and TRBJ1-6; 8 bases line up with TRBD1. The CDR3 contains 14 residues. Per the germline V gene, CDR1 is ENHRY and CDR2 is SYGVKD. The ends lost 5 bases at V and 5 bases at J; junction bases unmatched: 2. CDR3 sequence reads: CAISRDRNNSPLHF. Written as DNA, the CDR3 is TGTGCCATCAGTAGGGACAGGAATAATTCACCCCTCCACTTT.

The J gene is TRBJ1-2, the V gene TRBV29-1, with 8 nucleotides matching TRBD1. Trimming took 4 bases from V and 3 from J; bases not matched to a gene: 4. The CDR3 consists of 13 residues. Germline CDR1 reads SQVTM; CDR2 reads ANQGSEA. The CDR3 sequence: CSVATGAYYGYTF. Here the CDR3 DNA reads TGCAGCGTTGCGACAGGGGCTTACTATGGCTACACCTTC.

CDR3 nucleotide sequence: TGCGCCAGCAGCTTGGTAGGGGTAGATACGCAGTATTTT. This sequence encodes CASSLVGVDTQYF. This chain links TRBV5-1 with TRBJ2-3, with D perhaps matching TRBD1 (5 bases). The germline gives CDR1 SGHRS, CDR2 YFSETQ. The CDR3 sequence is 13 residues long. V lost 0 bases to trimming and J lost 5 bases, with 7 bases between them.

This clonotype was found once. The chain recombines TRBV7-8 with TRBJ2-7, with 10 bases that match TRBD2. Germline-derived CDR1 and CDR2 are SGHVS and FQNEAQ. Germline trimming cut 5 bases from V and 3 bases from J; bases unmatched to any gene: 10. There are 16 residues in the CDR3. The CDR3 DNA follows: TGTGCCAGCAGCCGAAGTACTAGCGGGATGGTCTACGAGCAGTACTTC. It specifies CASSRSTSGMVYEQYF.

The sample holds a few counts of this clonotype. J is TRBJ1-5 and V is TRBV20-1; D remains unclear. CDR3 size: 14 residues. V lost 5 bases and J 2 bases, leaving 13 bases between the germline ends. CDR1 and CDR2 (germline): DFQATT, SNEGSKA (reference sequence). DNA for the CDR3: TGCAGTGCTCAGCGTTACAGCCGCAATCAGCCCCAGCATTTT. This sequence encodes CSAQRYSRNQPQHF.

The rearrangement joins TRBV27 to TRBJ2-7; a weak D match, TRBD2 (6 bases). The ends were cut back, 2 bases at V and 6 bases at J, with 11 bases in the middle. The CDR3 contains 13 residues. CDR1 is MNHEY and CDR2 is SMNVEV in the germline V gene (reference sequence). The CDR3 spells CASSLAGLPEQYF. The CDR3 coding sequence is TGTGCCAGCAGTTTAGCGGGGCTGCCCGAGCAGTACTTC.

This clonotype has a handful of counts. The rearrangement links TRBV18 to TRBJ1-1; 8 bases are shared with TRBD1. V shed 3 bases and J 3 bases; nucleotides not matched to a gene: 6. The CDR3 is 15 amino acids. Germline CDR1 and CDR2: KGHSH and LQKENI. The CDR3 bases are TGTGCCAGCTCACCCCCAGGGGGCGCAGACACTGAAGCTTTCTTT. Residues: CASSPPGGADTEAFF.

This clonotype was counted at least ten times. In nucleotides, the CDR3 is TGCGCCAGCAGCCAAGTGGAGCGGGGGAAAGAGACCCAGTACTTC. Protein sequence: CASSQVERGKETQYF. The rearrangement links TRBV4-1 to TRBJ2-5; 8 bases agree with TRBD2. The CDR3 has 15 residues. V trimming: 1 base; J trimming: 3 bases; junction bases outside the gene matches: 4. The germline CDR1 and CDR2 sequences are MGHRA and YSYEKL.

This clonotype was seen at least ten times. The rearrangement joins TRBV11-2 to TRBJ2-1; TRBD2 agrees at 9 bases. CDR3 length: 18 amino acids. Germline V gene lookup returns CDR1 SGHAT and CDR2 FQNNGV. V gave up 1 base and J gave up 4 bases; unmatched junction bases: 11. The chain's CDR3 is CASSLAGTGTSRYNEQFF. CDR3 nucleotides: TGTGCCAGCAGCTTAGCAGGCACCGGGACTAGCAGATACAATGAGCAGTTCTTC.

This clonotype was observed many times. The chain couples TRBV7-9 to TRBJ2-1; 13 bases map to TRBD2. CDR1 SEHNR and CDR2 FQNEAQ come from the germline V gene (reference sequence). Germline trimming cut 5 bases from V and 5 bases from J; bases unmatched to any gene: 15. CDR3 length equals 19 residues. The CDR3 DNA is TGTGCCAGCAGCACTCCCCCGGGACTAGCGGGAAAGGGACACAATGAGCAGTTCTTC. Translation: CASSTPPGLAGKGHNEQFF.

This clonotype was counted ten times or more. This rearrangement joins TRBV7-9 to TRBJ2-5; 7 bases agree with TRBD1. The CDR3 sequence is 16 residues long. Germline loops: CDR1 SEHNR, CDR2 FQNEAQ (reference sequence). The ends lost 7 bases at V and 0 bases at J; junction bases unmatched: 11. As DNA, the CDR3 is TGTGCCAGCACCTCTTACAGGGGATTGTACCAAGAGACCCAGTACTTC. Residues: CASTSYRGLYQETQYF.

This clonotype was counted ten times or more. The chain couples TRBV12-3 or TRBV12-4 to TRBJ1-5; TRBD1 aligns across 10 bases. The J segment lost 6 bases and the V segment lost 7 bases, leaving 3 bases of the junction unmatched. The CDR3 has 13 residues. This chain's CDR3 is CASTRDRGQPQHF. The CDR3 bases are TGTGCCAGCACCCGGGACAGGGGTCAGCCCCAGCATTTT.

The chain joins TRBV18 to TRBJ1-1, with TRBD1 identical over 8 bases. Germline V CDR1 and CDR2: KGHSH, LQKENI. Trimming removed 5 bases from V and 1 base from J; junction bases left unmatched: 9. The CDR3 length is 16 residues. The CDR3 protein is CASSTSNRGKNTEAFF. The CDR3 DNA reads as TGTGCCAGCTCAACGTCCAACAGGGGGAAGAACACTGAAGCTTTCTTT. Based on the CDR3 plus reference TRBV18 and TRBJ1-1, the full variable domain is NAGVMQNPRHLVRRRGQEARLRCSPMKGHSHVYWYRQLPEEGLKFMVYLQKENIIDESGMPKERFSAEFPKEGPSILRIQQVVRGDSAAYFCASSTSNRGKNTEAFFGQGTRLTVV.

V gene TRBV28 combines with J gene TRBJ2-7, with a possible D match to TRBD2 (5 bases). The germline CDR1 and CDR2 sequences are MDHEN and SYDVKM. The CDR3 has 12 amino acids. Trimming cost V 5 bases and J 6 bases, with 11 bases left between them. Written as DNA, the CDR3 is TGTGCCAGCAGTCGCACTAGAGGCGAGCAGTACTTC. Residues: CASSRTRGEQYF. The complete variable domain, with remaining parts taken from reference TRBV28 and TRBJ2-7, reads DVKVTQSSRYLVKRTGEKVFLECVQDMDHENMFWYRQDPGLGLRLIYFSYDVKMKEKGDIPEGYSVSREKKERFSLILESASTNQTSMYLCASSRTRGEQYFGPGTRLTVT.

This chain connects TRBV11-3 to TRBJ2-7; D might be TRBD2 (6 bases). CDR3 length: 13 amino acids. Germline V gene data show CDR1 as SGHNT and CDR2 as YENEEA. Trimming took off 5 bases at V and 3 bases at J, with 11 bases between the two ends. This CDR3 reads CASSEMGGYEQYF. Here the CDR3 DNA reads TGTGCCAGCAGCGAAATGGGGGGCTACGAGCAGTACTTC.